This T cell receptor beta chain came from a study of cytomegalovirus exposure and HLA in healthy donors. Study-level points and caveats: Cytomegalovirus association was assigned to about 150 TCR beta chains.

As for this clone: As yet, its antigen is unknown.

CDR3 length: 14 residues. Germline V gene data show CDR1 as SGDLS and CDR2 as YYNGEE. V was pared by 5 bases and J by 5 bases, with 7 bases of the junction left unmatched. It was the roughly 130-subject validation cohort, separate from the approximately 620-subject first cohort, to which the donors belonged. Measured with immunoSEQ multiplex PCR; TCRdb has only the in-frame clones, and not every one. The repertoire holds hundreds of thousands of clones, with 86% as singletons. The sequencing sample was made of PBMCs. V and J are TRBV9 and TRBJ2-5; TRBD2 aligns across 9 bases. The source is a woman between 18 and 30 years old in good health and CMV-seronegative. In DNA form, the CDR3 reads TGTGCCAGCAGTAGGGCGGGGGGGCCGGAGACCCAGTACTTC. Protein: CASSRAGGPETQYF.